This entry lists 24 T cell receptor beta chains sequenced from one sample in a study of cytomegalovirus exposure and HLA in healthy donors. PCR amplification relied on 60 Vbeta primers (plus 13 Jbeta primers). The data were produced by immunoSEQ multiplex PCR, yet TCRdb's version contains in-frame clones alone and is incomplete. The sample holds tens of thousands of clones, roughly 88% seen once. Specimen: PBMCs. These receptors were collected from a woman aged 40 to 50 in good health and CMV-seropositive.

This chain uses TRBV13 with TRBJ2-6, with D perhaps matching TRBD1 (6 bases). The CDR3 runs 16 residues. V lost 5 bases, J lost 4 bases, and 15 bases lay in between. Germline CDR1 and CDR2: PRHDT and FYEKMQ (reference sequence). The CDR3 region is CASSTKQGRGANVLTF. CDR3 coding DNA: TGTGCCAGCAGCACCAAACAGGGCCGCGGGGCCAACGTCCTGACTTTC.

The sample holds one count of this clone. The CDR3 loop is CAWSRDRGYGYTF. The CDR3, as DNA: TGTGCCTGGAGTCGCGACAGGGGGTATGGCTACACCTTC. V usage is TRBV30 and J usage is TRBJ1-2; TRBD1 matches at 9 bases. The CDR3 extends over 13 amino acids. With 2 bases clipped from V and 5 bases from J, the junction kept 3 bases outside the gene matches. CDR1 GTSNPN and CDR2 SVGIG come from the germline V gene (reference sequence).

This sequence joins TRBV19 and TRBJ2-7; D possibly corresponds to TRBD2 (6 bases). The CDR3 is 16 amino acids. The germline gives CDR1 LNHDA, CDR2 SQIVND (reference sequence). The V gene lost 0 bases and the J gene lost 6 bases, with 18 bases spanning the gap. CDR3 in amino acids: CASSIEGWRGPSEQYF. CDR3 nucleotides: TGTGCCAGTAGTATAGAGGGCTGGAGGGGCCCGAGCGAGCAGTACTTC. Drawing the rest from reference TRBV19 and TRBJ2-7, the complete variable domain is DGGITQSPKYLFRKEGQNVTLSCEQNLNHDAMYWYRQDPGQGLRLIYYSQIVNDFQKGDIAEGYSVSREKKESFPLTVTSAQKNPTAFYLCASSIEGWRGPSEQYFGPGTRLTVT.

The CDR3 spells CASSYTGKGYTF. In DNA form, the CDR3 reads TGTGCCAGCAGCTACACAGGAAAAGGCTACACCTTC. V usage is TRBV6-5 and J usage is TRBJ1-2; weak D call: TRBD1 (5 bases). Per germline, CDR1 MNHEY and CDR2 SVGAGI. The CDR3 totals 12 residues. V lost 6 bases, J lost 8 bases, and 13 bases lay in between.

In this sample, this clone turned up a few times. V and J are TRBV2 and TRBJ1-6; D is undetermined. V was pared by 6 bases and J by 7 bases, with 7 bases between. The length of the CDR3 is 12 residues. Germline assignment: CDR1 SNHLY and CDR2 FYNNEI. CDR3 nucleotide sequence: TGTGCCAGCAGGCAGGCGAATTCACCCCTCCACTTT. The encoded protein is CASRQANSPLHF. Supplemented by reference TRBV2 and TRBJ1-6, the full variable domain reads EPEVTQTPSHQVTQMGQEVILRCVPISNHLYFYWYRQILGQKVEFLVSFYNNEISEKSEIFDDQFSVERPDGSNFTLKIRSTKLEDSAMYFCASRQANSPLHFGNGTRLTVT.

This clone was detected only once. V is TRBV6-5 and J is TRBJ1-1; possible D gene TRBD1, 5 bases. The CDR3 covers 13 residues. Trimming took 8 bases from V and 2 from J, leaving 12 bases between them. CDR1 is MNHEY, CDR2 SVGAGI, per germline. The CDR3 reads CASRQGQNTEAFF. The CDR3 nucleotides are TGTGCCAGCCGTCAGGGCCAAAACACTGAAGCTTTCTTT.

The chain joins TRBV6-1 to TRBJ2-6; 7 bases are a match to TRBD1. Germline CDR1 MNHNS, CDR2 SASEGT. The CDR3 sequence is 15 residues long. Trimming cost V 8 bases and J 1 base; bases outside gene matches: 5. The CDR3 here is CASGTDVSGANVLTF. The CDR3 region has the DNA TGTGCCAGCGGGACAGACGTTTCTGGGGCCAACGTCCTGACTTTC.

This clone was seen once. The rearrangement links TRBV27 to TRBJ2-1, with TRBD1 matching over 10 bases. The CDR3 covers 18 residues. Looked up from germline, CDR1 is MNHEY and CDR2 is SMNVEV (reference sequence). The J segment lost 2 bases and the V segment lost 6 bases, leaving 13 bases of the junction unmatched. Written as DNA, the CDR3 is TGTGCCAGCAGACCGACAGGGGGCCACTCCCAAGCCTACAATGAGCAGTTCTTC. This codes for CASRPTGGHSQAYNEQFF.

This chain links TRBV4-1 with TRBJ1-1; no definite D call. Trimming removed 3 bases from V and 3 bases from J, with 11 bases in between. Germline V gives CDR1 MGHRA, CDR2 YSYEKL. This CDR3 spans 14 amino acids. The CDR3 region has the DNA TGCGCCAGCAGCCAGTCCCGGGATTACACTGAAGCTTTCTTT. This sequence encodes CASSQSRDYTEAFF.

The CDR3: CASGFGIKDRYSNQPQHF. The CDR3 bases are TGTGCTAGTGGTTTTGGGATTAAGGACAGATATAGCAATCAGCCCCAGCATTTT. The gene calls are TRBV12-5 and TRBJ1-5, with TRBD1 as a possible D gene (6 bases). This CDR3 spans 18 amino acids. CDR1 and CDR2 (germline): LGHNT, FRNRAP. V dropped 3 bases and J dropped 0 bases, with 18 bases sitting between them.

This clone came up once. This CDR3 fails to terminate in the conserved phenylalanine or tryptophan, so it likely reflects a read error. In DNA, the CDR3 is TGTGCCAGCTCACTCGGACTAGGCGACCTCTCGGAGCAGTACCTC. Translated: CASSLGLGDLSEQYL. The chain combines TRBV18 with TRBJ2-7, with 7 bases lining up with TRBD2. The germline gives CDR1 KGHSH, CDR2 LQKENI. Trimming cost V 4 bases and J 7 bases; bases outside gene matches: 13. This CDR3 is 15 amino acids long.

This chain links TRBV7-8 with TRBJ2-5; 9 nucleotides align to TRBD1. V was pared by 4 bases and J by 0 bases, with 3 bases of the junction left unmatched. Germline V gene lookup returns CDR1 SGHVS and CDR2 FQNEAQ. CDR3 length equals 15 residues. The CDR3 spells CASSSGTGHQETQYF. The CDR3 nucleotides read TGTGCCAGCAGCTCCGGGACAGGGCACCAAGAGACCCAGTACTTC.

The chain links TRBV7-8 to TRBJ1-1; 9 bases are a match to TRBD1. Germline V gene data show CDR1 as SGHVS and CDR2 as FQNEAQ. After removal of 3 bases from V and 1 base from J, the junction contained 3 bases not matched to a gene. The CDR3 has 15 amino acids. The CDR3 is CASSLLQGANTEAFF. As DNA, the CDR3 is TGTGCCAGCAGCTTGCTACAGGGGGCGAACACTGAAGCTTTCTTT.

The chain recombines TRBV30 with TRBJ2-5; no clear D gene. The germline V gene encodes CDR1 GTSNPN and CDR2 SVGIG (reference sequence). This CDR3 comprises 10 residues. Deletions cut 5 bases from V and 5 bases from J, with 6 bases between. CDR3 coding DNA: TGTGCCTGGGCCAGGGAGACCCAGTACTTC. Translated, it gives CAWARETQYF.

V usage is TRBV7-2 and J usage is TRBJ1-5; the D gene is possibly TRBD1 (5 bases). Trimming left V 9 bases short and J 0 bases short, with 12 bases between. CDR3 length: 14 amino acids. CDR1 is SGHTA and CDR2 is FQGNSA in the germline V gene. The CDR3 DNA reads as TGTGCCAGTAGGGCGGGGCCTAGCAATCAGCCCCAGCATTTT. Translated: CASRAGPSNQPQHF.

The chain employs TRBV19 and TRBJ2-3, with D tentatively TRBD1 (6 bases). From germline, CDR1 is LNHDA and CDR2 SQIVND (reference sequence). V gave up 3 bases and J gave up 2 bases, with 15 bases separating them. The CDR3 length is 16 residues. The CDR3 DNA follows: TGTGCCAGTAGTATCGGACAGAATTTACCCACAGATACGCAGTATTTT. Protein sequence: CASSIGQNLPTDTQYF.

V usage is TRBV2 and J usage is TRBJ2-4, with 7 bases that match TRBD2. Germline CDR1 is SNHLY and CDR2 is FYNNEI. J lost 5 bases, V lost 8 bases, and 6 bases had no gene match. CDR3 length: 13 residues. This CDR3 is CASRGVVENIQYF. CDR3 nucleotide sequence: TGTGCCAGCCGGGGGGTCGTTGAAAACATTCAGTACTTC.

This clone was observed once. V and J are TRBV28 and TRBJ2-7, with TRBD1 identical over 10 bases. The CDR3 extends over 15 amino acids. CDR1 and CDR2 from the germline V gene are MDHEN and SYDVKM. V shed 3 bases and J 5 bases; nucleotides not matched to a gene: 7. Written as DNA, the CDR3 is TGTGCCAGCAGTTTTTCCGGGACAGGGGCCAACGAGCAGTACTTC. It is translated as CASSFSGTGANEQYF. Looking up the rest from reference TRBV28 and TRBJ2-7 gives the full variable domain: DVKVTQSSRYLVKRTGEKVFLECVQDMDHENMFWYRQDPGLGLRLIYFSYDVKMKEKGDIPEGYSVSREKKERFSLILESASTNQTSMYLCASSFSGTGANEQYFGPGTRLTVT.

This chain connects TRBV30 to TRBJ2-7; perhaps TRBD2 as D (5 bases). In germline, CDR1 is GTSNPN, CDR2 SVGIG (reference sequence). The germline V and J ends were trimmed by 5 bases and 7 bases, with 15 bases remaining between them. The CDR3 sequence is 12 residues long. The DNA of the CDR3 is TGTGCCTGGTCCACGGGCAGGAGGGAGCAGTACTTC. Translating it yields CAWSTGRREQYF.

The chain couples TRBV30 to TRBJ1-4; 7 positions agree with TRBD1. V dropped 7 bases and J dropped 7; count of bases not matched to a gene: 9. This CDR3 contains 13 residues. The germline V gene encodes CDR1 GTSNPN and CDR2 SVGIG (reference sequence). The CDR3 DNA follows: TGTGCCTTATTACAGGGGAAAGGTGAAAAACTGTTTTTT. Amino acid sequence: CALLQGKGEKLFF.

This chain links TRBV5-1 with TRBJ1-2; 8 nucleotides align to TRBD1. The V and J ends lost 4 bases and 7 bases, in that order; junction bases with no gene match: 9. This CDR3 spans 14 amino acids. Germline V gene data show CDR1 as SGHRS and CDR2 as YFSETQ. Written as DNA, the CDR3 is TGCGCCAGCAGCATCCAAACAGGGGGTCTTGGCTACACCTTC. Encoded protein: CASSIQTGGLGYTF.

V gene TRBV27 combines with J gene TRBJ2-3; 7 nucleotides align to TRBD2. The CDR3 extends over 16 amino acids. V was clipped by 6 bases and J by 1 base; unmatched bases: 10. The germline V gene encodes CDR1 MNHEY and CDR2 SMNVEV (reference sequence). CDR3 sequence reads: CASSRPRGRGTDTQYF. CDR3 DNA sequence: TGTGCCAGCAGCCGTCCCAGAGGGAGGGGCACAGATACGCAGTATTTT.

This chain links TRBV2 with TRBJ1-1, with D unresolved. The CDR3 is 11 residues long. V lost 6 bases and J lost 7, with 9 bases in between. Germline values: CDR1 SNHLY, CDR2 FYNNEI. Here the CDR3 reads CASRSSGEAFF. CDR3 nucleotide sequence: TGTGCCAGCAGGTCCAGTGGTGAAGCTTTCTTT.

The V and J genes are TRBV5-4 and TRBJ2-1; 15 bases agree with TRBD2. This CDR3 comprises 18 residues. The V and J ends lost 5 bases and 0 bases, in that order; junction bases with no gene match: 6. Germline V gene lookup returns CDR1 SGHNT and CDR2 YYREEE (reference sequence). The CDR3 DNA sequence: TGTGCCAGCAGTGGGACTAGCGGGGGGCTGAGCTCCTACAATGAGCAGTTCTTC. Amino acid sequence: CASSGTSGGLSSYNEQFF.